This T cell receptor beta chain derives from a study of cytomegalovirus exposure and HLA in healthy donors. Study findings and constraints: Association with HLA alleles at 0.05 false discovery rate was found for 16,951 TCR beta sequences in a later analysis. An apparent linkage of common viral pathogens to several of the most significant clusters emerged in a later analysis.

Though probably carrying unrecorded immune exposures, donors were nominally healthy at sampling. Researchers ran the PCR with 60 Vbeta and 13 Jbeta primers. Generated by immunoSEQ multiplex PCR, the TCRdb table keeps only in-frame clones and is missing some. The data show around 140,000 clones, over 65% seen once. To note about this clone: Its antigen is as yet unknown.

The CDR3 is 15 amino acids. In germline, CDR1 is MDHEN, CDR2 SYDVKM. V lost 6 bases, J lost 3 bases, and 10 bases stayed unmatched. The TCR comes from a female donor in good health and CMV-seropositive. The source material was PBMCs. The V call is TRBV28, the J call TRBJ2-7, with 8 nucleotides matching TRBD2. The CDR3 nucleotides read TGTGCCAGCAGCCTTTTAGCGGGGCTAGGCTACGAGCAGTACTTC. As protein: CASSLLAGLGYEQYF.